The 25 T cell receptor beta chains listed next were all sequenced from one sample in a study of OX40 agonist ivuxolimab in advanced cancers. Profiling relied on immunoSEQ multiplex PCR, and the TCRdb table lists in-frame clones only, not all of them. The profile shows roughly 74,000 clones, 90% to 95% of them singletons. The sequencing used CD4+ or CD8+ T cells sorted from blood, collected in a trial of the OX40 agonist ivuxolimab. The source is an adult with an advanced solid tumor such as melanoma, head and neck, liver or kidney cancer.

A single count supports this clone. The V and J genes are TRBV4-3 and TRBJ1-5; D uncertain. Germline assignment: CDR1 LGHNA and CDR2 YSLEER. The CDR3 has 15 amino acids. The germline V and J ends were trimmed by 0 bases and 4 bases, with 10 bases remaining between them. This CDR3 reads CASSQDSGLNQPQHF. DNA for the CDR3: TGCGCCAGCAGCCAAGACAGTGGCCTAAATCAGCCCCAGCATTTT.

The chain recombines TRBV10-3 with TRBJ1-2; 11 bases line up with TRBD1. This CDR3 spans 13 amino acids. V lost 11 bases and J lost 3; bases outside the gene matches: 5. Germline values: CDR1 ENHRY, CDR2 SYGVKD. The CDR3 reads CALWTGGDYGYTF. For the CDR3, the DNA is TGTGCCCTATGGACAGGGGGCGACTATGGCTACACCTTC.

J is TRBJ2-1 and V is TRBV10-1, with a possible D match to TRBD1 (5 bases). V lost 2 bases, J lost 7 bases, and 12 bases lay in between. Germline values: CDR1 WNHNN, CDR2 SYGVQD (reference sequence). CDR3 length: 14 residues. The CDR3 nucleotides are TGCGCCAGCAGTGAGCGACAGCTCGAGAATGAGCAGTTCTTC. The encoded protein is CASSERQLENEQFF.

V is TRBV28 and J is TRBJ2-7; D might be TRBD2 (5 bases). V shed 7 bases and J shed 0 bases, with 13 bases lying between them. This CDR3 spans 14 amino acids. Germline CDR1 reads MDHEN; CDR2 reads SYDVKM. The CDR3 sequence: CASKAEQTSYEQYF. The CDR3 bases are TGTGCCAGCAAAGCGGAACAAACCTCCTACGAGCAGTACTTC.

The rearrangement links TRBV18 to TRBJ1-1; D gene unclear. This CDR3 comprises 14 residues. Germline V gene sequence: CDR1 KGHSH, CDR2 LQKENI. Trimming removed 0 bases at V and 5 bases at J, with 10 bases between. Written as DNA, the CDR3 is TGTGCCAGCTCACCACCCGGGTTTGGTACTGAAGCTTTCTTT. Its translation: CASSPPGFGTEAFF. Full variable domain (outside the CDR3, taken from reference TRBV18 and TRBJ1-1): NAGVMQNPRHLVRRRGQEARLRCSPMKGHSHVYWYRQLPEEGLKFMVYLQKENIIDESGMPKERFSAEFPKEGPSILRIQQVVRGDSAAYFCASSPPGFGTEAFFGQGTRLTVV.

This clone was recorded only once. This rearrangement joins TRBV4-3 to TRBJ1-4, with D unclear. V was clipped by 2 bases and J by 8 bases, with 12 bases between them. There are 14 residues in the CDR3. The germline V gene encodes CDR1 LGHNA and CDR2 YSLEER. CDR3 nucleotide sequence: TGCGCCAGCAGCCAATCATCAGTGGGAGAAAAACTGTTTTTT. Encoded protein: CASSQSSVGEKLFF.

This chain uses TRBV19 with TRBJ1-1, with TRBD1 identical over 8 bases. Germline V CDR1 and CDR2: LNHDA, SQIVND (reference sequence). The J segment lost 4 bases and the V segment lost 3 bases, leaving 4 bases of the junction unmatched. CDR3 length: 14 residues. CDR3 protein: CASSMKTGATEAFF. CDR3 bases: TGTGCCAGTAGTATGAAGACAGGGGCCACTGAAGCTTTCTTT.

The J gene is TRBJ2-5, the V gene TRBV7-2, with TRBD2 as a possible D gene (7 bases). Trimming removed 5 bases at V and 1 base at J, with 20 bases between. The CDR3 has 17 residues. Per the germline V gene, CDR1 is SGHTA and CDR2 is FQGNSA. CDR3 in DNA: TGTGCCAGCAGCCAAGCCAGGTGGGGGGGCAGCCAAGAGACCCAGTACTTC. This encodes CASSQARWGGSQETQYF.

This chain connects TRBV6-5 to TRBJ2-5, with 9 bases aligning to TRBD2. With V trimmed by 2 bases and J by 5 bases, 6 bases remained unmatched. There are 15 residues in the CDR3. The V gene's germline CDR1 is MNHEY and CDR2 SVGAGI. CDR3 residues: CASSYLGLAGETQYF. CDR3 sequence (DNA): TGTGCCAGCAGTTACCTGGGACTAGCAGGCGAGACCCAGTACTTC.

This clone was seen once. The CDR3 DNA follows: TGTGCCAGCAGTAGTCCGCCCCCCTACAATGAGCAGTTCTTC. Protein sequence: CASSSPPPYNEQFF. This chain joins TRBV6-5 and TRBJ2-1; unclear D gene. The CDR3 extends over 14 amino acids. Germline CDR1 reads MNHEY; CDR2 reads SVGAGI. Trimming cost V 5 bases and J 2 bases, with 10 bases left between them.

The gene calls are TRBV6-5 and TRBJ1-6; no clear D gene. CDR3 length: 12 amino acids. Germline CDR1 reads MNHEY; CDR2 reads SVGAGI. Trimming stripped 4 bases from V and 2 bases from J, with 0 bases between. The CDR3 nucleotides are TGTGCCAGCAGTTCCTATAATTCACCCCTCCACTTT. This sequence encodes CASSSYNSPLHF.

This clone is a singleton in its sample. J is TRBJ2-1 and V is TRBV10-1, with D unclear. CDR3 length: 15 residues. The V gene's germline CDR1 is WNHNN and CDR2 SYGVQD (reference sequence). Between the trimmed V and J ends, which lost 6 bases and 6 bases, there was a span of 18 bases. In nucleotides, the CDR3 is TGCGCCAGCAGGGGTTGGGTGCAGGCCTTCAATGAGCAGTTCTTC. It translates to CASRGWVQAFNEQFF.

J is TRBJ2-3 and V is TRBV11-3; D is perhaps TRBD1 (6 bases). The CDR3 covers 15 residues. The ends were cut back, 5 bases at V and 2 bases at J, with 14 bases in the middle. Germline CDR1 and CDR2: SGHNT and YENEEA. The CDR3 DNA follows: TGTGCCAGCAGCCACCGACAGGATCCCACAGATACGCAGTATTTT. It yields the protein CASSHRQDPTDTQYF.

The chain is built from TRBV27 and TRBJ2-7, with 9 bases lining up with TRBD1. Unmatched junction bases numbered 4, after V lost 3 bases and J lost 4 bases. Germline V lookup: CDR1 MNHEY, CDR2 SMNVEV (reference sequence). The CDR3 length is 14 residues. The CDR3 region is CASSLGQGLYEQYF. The CDR3 bases are TGTGCCAGCAGTTTGGGACAGGGCTTATACGAGCAGTACTTC.

The table lists this clone with a count of one. This sequence joins TRBV5-1 and TRBJ2-1; 7 nucleotides align to TRBD1. Germline V gene sequence: CDR1 SGHRS, CDR2 YFSETQ. The CDR3 consists of 19 residues. J lost 3 bases, V lost 0 bases, and 15 bases had no gene match. The CDR3 bases are TGCGCCAGCAGCTTGGGAAGCGTCAGGGGGAGAGTCTACTACAATGAGCAGTTCTTC. Its protein product is CASSLGSVRGRVYYNEQFF.

The chain uses TRBV27 and TRBJ2-3, with 9 bases fitting TRBD1. The CDR3 covers 17 residues. Per the germline V gene, CDR1 is MNHEY and CDR2 is SMNVEV (reference sequence). V dropped 6 bases and J dropped 2; count of bases not matched to a gene: 12. In nucleotides, the CDR3 is TGTGCCAGCAGCCAACCCGACAGGGGGACATACACAGATACGCAGTATTTT. The encoded protein is CASSQPDRGTYTDTQYF.

The genes are TRBV19 and TRBJ1-1; D is possibly TRBD1 (5 bases). Trimming took off 3 bases at V and 4 bases at J, with 12 bases between the two ends. The CDR3 has 14 amino acids. Germline-derived CDR1 and CDR2 are LNHDA and SQIVND (reference sequence). Here the CDR3 DNA reads TGTGCCAGTAGTATTAGGGGCTTGGGCACTGAAGCTTTCTTT. This translates into CASSIRGLGTEAFF.

This clone has just a few counts. The genes are TRBV7-9 and TRBJ2-7, with D tentatively TRBD1 or TRBD2 (5 bases each). CDR1 is SEHNR and CDR2 is FQNEAQ in the germline V gene (reference sequence). V was shortened by 4 bases and J by 2 bases, with 15 bases between the two germline ends. The CDR3 is 15 residues long. CDR3 region: CASSSSGTLTYEQYF. CDR3 nucleotides: TGTGCCAGCAGCTCATCCGGGACGCTGACCTACGAGCAGTACTTC.

This clone has just one count. The rearrangement links TRBV29-1 to TRBJ1-2, with a tentative D call TRBD1 (5 bases). Trimming cost V 4 bases and J 8 bases, with 11 bases left between them. This CDR3 contains 11 residues. CDR1 SQVTM and CDR2 ANQGSEA come from the germline V gene. The CDR3 coding sequence is TGCAGCGTTGGACAGTCTAGCGGCTACACCTTC. As protein: CSVGQSSGYTF.

The chain couples TRBV11-2 to TRBJ2-7, with D tentatively TRBD1 (5 bases). The V and J ends lost 1 base and 0 bases respectively, with 13 bases between them. The CDR3 is made up of 16 amino acids. Germline values: CDR1 SGHAT, CDR2 FQNNGV. The CDR3 DNA reads as TGTGCCAGCAGCTTAGCGTGGCAGGGTTACTCCTACGAGCAGTACTTC. Encoded protein: CASSLAWQGYSYEQYF.

The chain links TRBV7-2 to TRBJ2-1, with D possibly TRBD1 on 6 matching bases. The CDR3 covers 18 residues. V was clipped by 3 bases and J by 5 bases, with 23 bases between them. Germline V gene data show CDR1 as SGHTA and CDR2 as FQGNSA. CDR3 residues: CASSFLQGARGPNNEQFF. The CDR3 DNA reads TGTGCCAGCAGCTTCTTACAAGGGGCCAGGGGACCTAACAATGAGCAGTTCTTC.

This sequence joins TRBV19 and TRBJ1-1; D is unresolved. CDR1 and CDR2 (germline): LNHDA, SQIVND (reference sequence). The CDR3 is 13 amino acids. Between the trimmed V and J ends, which lost 3 bases and 0 bases, there was a span of 5 bases. The CDR3 spells CASSMVLNTEAFF. The DNA for the CDR3 is TGTGCCAGTAGTATGGTCTTGAACACTGAAGCTTTCTTT.

The genes are TRBV7-9 and TRBJ1-3; 11 nucleotides align to TRBD1. CDR3 length: 16 amino acids. V lost 5 bases and J lost 3; bases outside the gene matches: 6. Germline lookup yields CDR1 SEHNR and CDR2 FQNEAQ (reference sequence). For the CDR3, the DNA is TGTGCCAGCAGCCCTCGGGACAGGGGGAATGGAAACACCATATATTTT. It translates to CASSPRDRGNGNTIYF.

CDR3 protein: CAWSVVSTDTQYF. The CDR3 DNA sequence: TGTGCCTGGAGTGTAGTCAGCACAGATACGCAGTATTTT. This chain connects TRBV30 to TRBJ2-3, with D unclear. Per germline, CDR1 GTSNPN and CDR2 SVGIG (reference sequence). There are 13 residues in the CDR3. The V end was cut by 0 bases, the J end by 0 bases, with 4 bases between.

The J gene is TRBJ1-6, the V gene TRBV11-2; the D is unclear. Germline V CDR1 and CDR2: SGHAT, FQNNGV. Between the trimmed V and J ends, which lost 1 base and 10 bases, there was a span of 11 bases. This CDR3 comprises 14 residues. CDR3 bases: TGTGCCAGCAGCTTAGCCACCCGAGGGTCACCCCTCCACTTT. Translated, it gives CASSLATRGSPLHF.